The source of this T cell receptor beta chain is a study of regulatory T cells in long-lasting Graves disease. V gave up 5 bases and J gave up 5 bases; unmatched junction bases: 6. Germline V gives CDR1 SGHTA, CDR2 FQGTGA. The CDR3 is made up of 14 amino acids. Time point specified: persistent/refractory GD, antithyroid drugs over 5 years with positive TRAb. RNA from PBMCs was the source of the TCR library. Construction of the TCR beta libraries employed iRepertoire HTBI primers in conjunction with Arm-PCR of CDR3 regions. TCRdb independently ran MiXCR on the multiplex PCR reads; one entry per CDR3 protein. The data show 450,000 or so distinct CDR3 sequences, roughly 23% seen once.

The sequenced sample was peripheral blood mononuclear cells (PBMCs), obtained when the disease was refractory, from a patient treated with antithyroid drugs. The receptor comes from a female donor with Graves disease. The chain has TRBV7-3 and TRBJ2-5, with 9 nucleotides matching TRBD2. The CDR3 bases are TGTGCCAGCAGCCCTCAGGCGGGGGGGGAGACCCAGTACTTC. Translation: CASSPQAGGETQYF.